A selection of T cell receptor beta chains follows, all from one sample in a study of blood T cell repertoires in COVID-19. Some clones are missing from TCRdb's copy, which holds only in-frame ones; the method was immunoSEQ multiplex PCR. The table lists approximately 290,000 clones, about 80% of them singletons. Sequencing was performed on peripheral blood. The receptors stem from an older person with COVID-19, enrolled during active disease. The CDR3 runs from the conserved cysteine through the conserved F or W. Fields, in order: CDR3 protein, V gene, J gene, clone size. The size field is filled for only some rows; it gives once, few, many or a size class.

CDR3 protein: CASSLNRGPNTEAFF
V gene: TRBV28
J gene: TRBJ1-1
clone size: .

CDR3 protein: CASSERDRVVQPQHF
V gene: TRBV2
J gene: TRBJ1-5
clone size: .

CDR3 protein: CASSFTSRDTQYF
V gene: TRBV2
J gene: TRBJ2-3
clone size: few

CDR3 protein: CATSRAIPNEQFF
V gene: TRBV15
J gene: TRBJ2-1
clone size: .

CDR3 protein: CASSFRQGTQETQYF
V gene: TRBV11-1
J gene: TRBJ2-5
clone size: once

CDR3 protein: CASSNPWACFNEKLFF
V gene: TRBV21-1
J gene: TRBJ1-4
clone size: .

CDR3 protein: CSVEKYWGNLNTEAFF
V gene: TRBV29-1
J gene: TRBJ1-1
clone size: .

CDR3 protein: CAISETGTAEAFF
V gene: TRBV10-3
J gene: TRBJ1-1
clone size: few

CDR3 protein: CASRRRGPLEPQHF
V gene: TRBV19
J gene: TRBJ1-5
clone size: .

CDR3 protein: CASSLNTGSEAFF
V gene: TRBV7-9
J gene: TRBJ1-1
clone size: .

CDR3 protein: CASSLDWAEPQETQYF
V gene: TRBV7-8
J gene: TRBJ2-5
clone size: .

CDR3 protein: CASSLGGGLGYPGNTIYF
V gene: TRBV7-2
J gene: TRBJ1-3
clone size: .

CDR3 protein: CAVGTERSGANVLTF
V gene: TRBV6-6
J gene: TRBJ2-6
clone size: few

CDR3 protein: CASSQDGHLGYTF
V gene: TRBV4-2
J gene: TRBJ1-2
clone size: .

CDR3 protein: CASSLEAGVNTGELFF
V gene: TRBV7-6
J gene: TRBJ2-2
clone size: .

CDR3 protein: CASSSLSGRDRNEQFF
V gene: TRBV7-3
J gene: TRBJ2-1
clone size: .

CDR3 protein: CASSLGGGTEAFF
V gene: TRBV13
J gene: TRBJ1-1
clone size: .

CDR3 protein: CASSIPGYNRGNTIYF
V gene: TRBV19
J gene: TRBJ1-3
clone size: .

CDR3 protein: CASSLPGQPYEQYF
V gene: TRBV5-6
J gene: TRBJ2-7
clone size: .

CDR3 protein: CASSFGSREDYGYTF
V gene: TRBV28
J gene: TRBJ1-2
clone size: .

CDR3 protein: CATSDEGTPFGYTF
V gene: TRBV24-1
J gene: TRBJ1-2
clone size: .

CDR3 protein: CASSPVGRENTEAFF
V gene: TRBV7-9
J gene: TRBJ1-1
clone size: .

CDR3 protein: CGWGANYGYTF
V gene: TRBV2
J gene: TRBJ1-2
clone size: .

CDR3 protein: CASSSESRGQPYEQYF
V gene: TRBV7-2
J gene: TRBJ2-7
clone size: .

CDR3 protein: CAQTRGDTQYF
V gene: TRBV30
J gene: TRBJ2-3
clone size: .

CDR3 protein: CASSPASYEQYF
V gene: TRBV28
J gene: TRBJ2-7
clone size: once

CDR3 protein: CASSQEGTSGTNEQFF
V gene: TRBV4-2
J gene: TRBJ2-1
clone size: once

CDR3 protein: CASSDYYRGSSYEQYF
V gene: TRBV6-1
J gene: TRBJ2-7
clone size: .

CDR3 protein: CASSPGGTGQTYEQYF
V gene: TRBV5-4
J gene: TRBJ2-7
clone size: .

CDR3 protein: CASNGQGNQPQHF
V gene: TRBV28
J gene: TRBJ1-5
clone size: few

CDR3 protein: CASRLGTGKGNEQFF
V gene: TRBV19
J gene: TRBJ2-1
clone size: .

CDR3 protein: CAISVGREGTTEAFF
V gene: TRBV10-3
J gene: TRBJ1-1
clone size: few

CDR3 protein: CSVVITGELFF
V gene: TRBV29-1
J gene: TRBJ2-2
clone size: .

CDR3 protein: CASSYSTGYNSPLHF
V gene: TRBV6-5
J gene: TRBJ1-6
clone size: .

CDR3 protein: CASKRQMNTEAFF
V gene: TRBV6-5
J gene: TRBJ1-1
clone size: .

CDR3 protein: CASSLSEGAWTEAFF
V gene: TRBV5-1
J gene: TRBJ1-1
clone size: .

CDR3 protein: CASSIMGQGLGEQFF
V gene: TRBV19
J gene: TRBJ2-1
clone size: .

CDR3 protein: CASSLMTGQGADTQYF
V gene: TRBV5-1
J gene: TRBJ2-3
clone size: .

CDR3 protein: CASSEVDSGGGTQYF
V gene: TRBV2
J gene: TRBJ2-3
clone size: .

CDR3 protein: CASSLFQAGNEQFF
V gene: TRBV7-2
J gene: TRBJ2-1
clone size: .

CDR3 protein: CASSVDGGGAFGTQYF
V gene: TRBV9
J gene: TRBJ2-3
clone size: .

CDR3 protein: CASSPADSSSYGYTF
V gene: TRBV28
J gene: TRBJ1-2
clone size: .

CDR3 protein: CASSRSSGRESYEQYF
V gene: TRBV4-1
J gene: TRBJ2-7
clone size: .

CDR3 protein: CASSLTDDQPQHF
V gene: TRBV7-8
J gene: TRBJ1-5
clone size: .

CDR3 protein: CSARVPRIF
V gene: TRBV20-1
J gene: TRBJ1-2
clone size: .

CDR3 protein: CASDTPGGDDSYEQYF
V gene: TRBV28
J gene: TRBJ2-7
clone size: .

CDR3 protein: CSVPQGILENGYTF
V gene: TRBV29-1
J gene: TRBJ1-2
clone size: .

CDR3 protein: CASSQAGTGINEQYF
V gene: TRBV4-3
J gene: TRBJ2-7
clone size: .

CDR3 protein: CASSPRGFGDTIEKLFF
V gene: TRBV7-8
J gene: TRBJ1-4
clone size: .

CDR3 protein: CASSELAGVLETQYF
V gene: TRBV2
J gene: TRBJ2-5
clone size: .

CDR3 protein: CASSSTVNGEKLFF
V gene: TRBV5-5
J gene: TRBJ1-4
clone size: .

CDR3 protein: CASSDNYSNQPQHF
V gene: TRBV6-1
J gene: TRBJ1-5
clone size: .

CDR3 protein: CASRQQGKGELFF
V gene: TRBV14
J gene: TRBJ2-2
clone size: few

CDR3 protein: CASRAAGPYNEQFF
V gene: TRBV2
J gene: TRBJ2-1
clone size: .

CDR3 protein: CASSPLARDYNEQFF
V gene: TRBV18
J gene: TRBJ2-1
clone size: .

CDR3 protein: CASSRDRGSYNEQFF
V gene: TRBV2
J gene: TRBJ2-1
clone size: .

CDR3 protein: CASSLQRAESSYEQYF
V gene: TRBV11-2
J gene: TRBJ2-7
clone size: .